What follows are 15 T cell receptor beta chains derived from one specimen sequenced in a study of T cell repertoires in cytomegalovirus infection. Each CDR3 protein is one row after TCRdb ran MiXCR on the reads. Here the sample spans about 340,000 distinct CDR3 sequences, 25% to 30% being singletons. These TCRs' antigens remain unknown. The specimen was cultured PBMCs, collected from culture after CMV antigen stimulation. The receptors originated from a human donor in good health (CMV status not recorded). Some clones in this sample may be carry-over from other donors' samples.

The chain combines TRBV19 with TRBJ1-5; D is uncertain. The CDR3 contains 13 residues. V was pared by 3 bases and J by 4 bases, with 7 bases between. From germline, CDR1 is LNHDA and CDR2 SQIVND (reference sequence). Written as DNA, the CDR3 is TGTGCCAGTAGTATCCCACAGAATCAGCCCCAGCATTTT. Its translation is CASSIPQNQPQHF.

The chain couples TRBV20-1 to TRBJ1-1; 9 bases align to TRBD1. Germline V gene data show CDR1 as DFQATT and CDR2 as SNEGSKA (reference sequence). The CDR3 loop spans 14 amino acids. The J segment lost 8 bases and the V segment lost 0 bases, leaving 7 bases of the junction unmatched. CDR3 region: CSARDYSGTGEAFF. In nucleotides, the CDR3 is TGCAGTGCTAGAGATTATTCAGGGACAGGGGAAGCTTTCTTT.

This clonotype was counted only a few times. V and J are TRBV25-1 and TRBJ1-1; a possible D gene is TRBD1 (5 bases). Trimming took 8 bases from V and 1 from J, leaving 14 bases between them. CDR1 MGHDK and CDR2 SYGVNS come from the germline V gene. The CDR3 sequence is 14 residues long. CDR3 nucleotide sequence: TGTGCCAGCGGGTGGGGGGGGGAGAACACTGAAGCTTTCTTT. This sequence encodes CASGWGGENTEAFF.

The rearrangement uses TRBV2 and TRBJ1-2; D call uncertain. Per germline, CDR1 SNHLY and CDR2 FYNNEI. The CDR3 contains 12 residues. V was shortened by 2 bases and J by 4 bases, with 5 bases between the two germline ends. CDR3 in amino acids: CASSEQSYGYTF. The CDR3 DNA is TGTGCCAGCAGTGAACAGAGCTATGGCTACACCTTC. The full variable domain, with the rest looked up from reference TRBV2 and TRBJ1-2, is EPEVTQTPSHQVTQMGQEVILRCVPISNHLYFYWYRQILGQKVEFLVSFYNNEISEKSEIFDDQFSVERPDGSNFTLKIRSTKLEDSAMYFCASSEQSYGYTFGSGTRLTVV.

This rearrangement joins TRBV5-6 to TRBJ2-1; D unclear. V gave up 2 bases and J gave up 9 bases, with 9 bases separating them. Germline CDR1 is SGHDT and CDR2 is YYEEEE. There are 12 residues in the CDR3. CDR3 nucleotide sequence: TGTGCCAGCAGCTTACTCCCGGGTGAGCAGTTCTTC. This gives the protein CASSLLPGEQFF.

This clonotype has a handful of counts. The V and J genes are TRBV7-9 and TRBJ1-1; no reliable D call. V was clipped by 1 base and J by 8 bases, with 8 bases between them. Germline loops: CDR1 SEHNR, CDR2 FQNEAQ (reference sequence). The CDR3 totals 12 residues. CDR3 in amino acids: CASSLVGREAFF. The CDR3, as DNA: TGTGCCAGCAGCTTAGTCGGCAGAGAAGCTTTCTTT.

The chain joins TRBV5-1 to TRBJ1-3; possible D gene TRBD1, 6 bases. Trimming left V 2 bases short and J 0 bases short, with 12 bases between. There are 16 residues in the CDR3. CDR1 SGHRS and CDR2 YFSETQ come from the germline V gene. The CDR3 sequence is CASSFHGGPSGNTIYF. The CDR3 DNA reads TGCGCCAGCAGCTTTCATGGGGGCCCCTCTGGAAACACCATATATTTT.

This CDR3 is CASSLRKGRGTPTNEKLFF. The CDR3 nucleotides read TGTGCCAGCAGCTTGAGGAAGGGCAGGGGGACCCCAACTAATGAAAAACTGTTTTTT. The rearrangement links TRBV5-5 to TRBJ1-4; 7 nucleotides align to TRBD1. This CDR3 spans 19 amino acids. Germline loops: CDR1 SGHKS, CDR2 YYEKEE (reference sequence). V dropped 1 base and J dropped 0; count of bases not matched to a gene: 12.

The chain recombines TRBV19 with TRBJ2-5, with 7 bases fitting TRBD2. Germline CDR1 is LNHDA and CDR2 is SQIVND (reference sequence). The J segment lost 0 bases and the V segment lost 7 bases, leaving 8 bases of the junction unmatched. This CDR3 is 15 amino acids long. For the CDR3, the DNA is TGTGCCAGTACAAGGGTCCTAGCGGACCAAGAGACCCAGTACTTC. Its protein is CASTRVLADQETQYF.

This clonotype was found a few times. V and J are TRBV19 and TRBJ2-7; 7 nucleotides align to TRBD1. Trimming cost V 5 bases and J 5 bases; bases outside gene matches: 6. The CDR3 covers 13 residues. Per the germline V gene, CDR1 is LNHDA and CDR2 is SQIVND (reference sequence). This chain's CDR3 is CASSWTGAHEQYF. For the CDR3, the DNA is TGTGCCAGTAGTTGGACAGGCGCCCACGAGCAGTACTTC.

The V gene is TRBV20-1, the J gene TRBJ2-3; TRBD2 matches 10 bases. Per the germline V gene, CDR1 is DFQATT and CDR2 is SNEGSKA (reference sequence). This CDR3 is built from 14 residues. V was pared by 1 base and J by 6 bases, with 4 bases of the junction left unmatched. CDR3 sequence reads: CSARAASGGDTQYF. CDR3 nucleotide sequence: TGCAGTGCTAGAGCGGCTAGCGGGGGCGATACGCAGTATTTT.

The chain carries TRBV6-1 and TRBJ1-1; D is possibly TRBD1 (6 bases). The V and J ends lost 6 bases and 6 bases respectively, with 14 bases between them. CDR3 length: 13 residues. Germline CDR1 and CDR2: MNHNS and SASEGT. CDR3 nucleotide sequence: TGTGCCAGCAGAGGCAGGGGATGGTCTGAAGCTTTCTTT. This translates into CASRGRGWSEAFF.

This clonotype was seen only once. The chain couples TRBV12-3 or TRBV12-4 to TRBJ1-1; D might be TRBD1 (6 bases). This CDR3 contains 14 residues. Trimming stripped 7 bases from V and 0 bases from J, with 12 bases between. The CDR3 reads CASTPQGMNTEAFF. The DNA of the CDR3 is TGTGCCAGCACCCCACAGGGTATGAACACTGAAGCTTTCTTT.

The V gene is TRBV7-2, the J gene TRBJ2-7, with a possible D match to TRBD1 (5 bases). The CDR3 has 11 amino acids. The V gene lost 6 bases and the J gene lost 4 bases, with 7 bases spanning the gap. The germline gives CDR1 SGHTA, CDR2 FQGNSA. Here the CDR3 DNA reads TGTGCCAGCAGGGGGCATTACGAGCAGTACTTC. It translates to CASRGHYEQYF.

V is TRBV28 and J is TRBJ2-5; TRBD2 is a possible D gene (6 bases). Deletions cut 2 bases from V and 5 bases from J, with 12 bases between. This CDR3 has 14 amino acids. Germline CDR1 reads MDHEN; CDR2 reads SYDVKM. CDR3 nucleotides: TGTGCCAGCAGTTTACCCCGGGGGTGGGAGACCCAGTACTTC. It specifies CASSLPRGWETQYF.